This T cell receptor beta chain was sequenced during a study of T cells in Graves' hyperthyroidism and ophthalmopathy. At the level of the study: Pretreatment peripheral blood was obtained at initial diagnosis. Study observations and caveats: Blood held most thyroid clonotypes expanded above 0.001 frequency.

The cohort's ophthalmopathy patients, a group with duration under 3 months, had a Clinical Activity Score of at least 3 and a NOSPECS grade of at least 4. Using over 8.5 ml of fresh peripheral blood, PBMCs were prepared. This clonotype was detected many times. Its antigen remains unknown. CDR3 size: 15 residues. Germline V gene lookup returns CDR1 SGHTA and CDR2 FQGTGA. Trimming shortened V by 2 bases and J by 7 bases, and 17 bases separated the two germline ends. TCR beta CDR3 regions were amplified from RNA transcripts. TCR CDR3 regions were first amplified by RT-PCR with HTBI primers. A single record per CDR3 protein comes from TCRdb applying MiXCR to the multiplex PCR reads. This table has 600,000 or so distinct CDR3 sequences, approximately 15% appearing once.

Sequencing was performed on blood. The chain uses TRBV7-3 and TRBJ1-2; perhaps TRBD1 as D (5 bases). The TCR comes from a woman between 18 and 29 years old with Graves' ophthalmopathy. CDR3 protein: CASSLWQRGGLGYTF. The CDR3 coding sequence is TGTGCCAGCAGCTTATGGCAGAGGGGCGGCCTTGGCTACACCTTC.